These T cell receptor beta chains were read from a single sample in a study of monozygotic twins with inflammatory bowel disease. TCRdb processed the 5' RACE reads again and assigns one entry to each CDR3 protein, with no DNA. The table lists a few hundred thousand distinct CDR3 sequences. Sequenced: blood. The source is a human donor with ulcerative colitis or Crohn's disease, or a healthy co-twin of an affected twin (not recorded which). Both conserved end residues are part of each CDR3.

CASRRQGETYEQYF	TRBV12-3/TRBV12-4	TRBJ2-7
CASSSLQGSSHSYGYTF	TRBV5-6	TRBJ1-2
CASSLRGLPGANVLTF	TRBV12-3/TRBV12-4	TRBJ2-6
CASSPRGQPQHF	TRBV6-5	TRBJ1-5
CASSYSGGAADTQYF	TRBV6-5	TRBJ2-3
CSARLHPNNEQFF	TRBV20-1	TRBJ2-1
CASSPRGYSTDTQYF	TRBV11-2	TRBJ2-3
CASSQEVWSGQPETQYF	TRBV3-1	TRBJ2-5
CASSLDANNRGTEAFF	TRBV11-2	TRBJ1-1
CANSYGTRSFFNEQFF	TRBV6-2/TRBV6-3	TRBJ2-1
CASNPGRRTLNTGELFF	TRBV27	TRBJ2-2
CSARDDRRNQPQHF	TRBV20-1	TRBJ1-5
CASSSEAGEGETQYF	TRBV5-1	TRBJ2-5